The rows below give T cell receptor beta chains drawn from one sample of a study of CD4 T cells in relation to SARS-CoV-2 and coronaviruses. For these receptors, no antigen is known. The repertoire was sequenced with immunoSEQ multiplex PCR; TCRdb's copy has only in-frame clones and lacks some. Of roughly 18,000 clones detected, 82% appear once; the ten largest clones hold about 33%. The sample taken for sequencing was CD4+ T cells from PBMCs, cultured in vitro. The receptors shown here come from a human donor in good health. Both conserved end residues are part of each CDR3. D genes are given only for firm matches. Clone size is stated in some rows and not others, as once, few, many or a class when expanded.

J: TRBJ1-1
V: TRBV3-1/TRBV3-2
size: -
D: -
CDR3: CASSQEGRTEAFF
DNA: TGTGCCAGCAGCCAAGAAGGGAGGACTGAAGCTTTCTTT

J: TRBJ1-6
V: TRBV6-2/TRBV6-3
size: few
D: TRBD1
CDR3: CASSFWTGDNSPLHF
DNA: TGTGCCAGCAGTTTCTGGACAGGGGATAATTCACCCCTCCACTTT

J: TRBJ1-2
V: TRBV3-1/TRBV3-2
size: once
D: TRBD1
CDR3: CASSPQGALGYTF
DNA: TGTGCCAGCAGCCCACAGGGGGCGCTTGGCTACACCTTC

J: TRBJ1-2
V: TRBV10-3
size: -
D: TRBD1
CDR3: CATQDREKDNYGYTF
DNA: TGTGCCACCCAGGACAGGGAGAAAGATAACTATGGCTACACCTTC

J: TRBJ2-7
V: TRBV3-1/TRBV3-2
size: -
D: TRBD2
CDR3: CASSPPTGLAGYEQYF
DNA: TGTGCCAGCAGCCCACCTACCGGACTAGCCGGCTACGAGCAGTACTTC

J: TRBJ1-2
V: TRBV18
size: -
D: -
CDR3: CASSPSGIYGYTF
DNA: TGTGCCAGCTCACCATCAGGGATCTATGGCTACACCTTC

J: TRBJ2-5
V: TRBV5-6
size: once
D: -
CDR3: CASSLDRPETQYF
DNA: TGTGCCAGCAGCTTGGACAGACCAGAGACCCAGTACTTC

J: TRBJ2-5
V: TRBV7-9
size: -
D: -
CDR3: CASSHAGSLKETQYF
DNA: TGTGCCAGCAGCCATGCAGGCAGCTTGAAAGAGACCCAGTACTTC

J: TRBJ1-2
V: TRBV6-5
size: once
D: -
CDR3: CASTTRGSGYTF
DNA: TGTGCCAGCACCACCCGGGGGTCTGGCTACACCTTC

J: TRBJ2-3
V: TRBV5-1
size: -
D: -
CDR3: CASSLSRGLGDTQYF
DNA: TGCGCCAGCAGCTTGTCTCGGGGGCTAGGAGATACGCAGTATTTT

J: TRBJ2-6
V: TRBV5-4
size: -
D: -
CDR3: CASSGRGVLSGANVLTF
DNA: TGTGCCAGCAGCGGCAGGGGCGTCCTGTCTGGGGCCAACGTCCTGACTTTC

J: TRBJ2-3
V: TRBV4-3
size: -
D: -
CDR3: CASSQDWGADTQYF
DNA: TGCGCCAGCAGCCAAGATTGGGGGGCAGATACGCAGTATTTT

J: TRBJ2-1
V: TRBV7-9
size: -
D: -
CDR3: CASGSAPEGNEQFF
DNA: TGTGCCAGCGGATCTGCCCCCGAGGGCAATGAGCAGTTCTTC

J: TRBJ1-2
V: TRBV7-2
size: -
D: TRBD1
CDR3: CASRFGTGYGYTF
DNA: TGTGCCAGCAGATTCGGGACAGGCTATGGCTACACCTTC

J: TRBJ1-2
V: TRBV2
size: -
D: -
CDR3: CASSPARGYTF
DNA: TGTGCCAGCAGTCCCGCCAGGGGCTACACCTTC

J: TRBJ2-7
V: TRBV6-5
size: once
D: TRBD1
CDR3: CASSYAGTGGYEQYF
DNA: TGTGCCAGCAGTTACGCCGGGACAGGGGGCTACGAGCAGTACTTC

J: TRBJ1-6
V: TRBV7-9
size: few
D: TRBD1
CDR3: CASSPQGARNSPLHF
DNA: TGTGCCAGCAGCCCACAGGGGGCTCGAAATTCACCCCTCCACTTT

J: TRBJ2-7
V: TRBV13
size: once
D: -
CDR3: CASSPEGGDYEQYF
DNA: TGTGCCAGCAGCCCCGAAGGAGGGGACTACGAGCAGTACTTC

J: TRBJ2-6
V: TRBV5-4
size: -
D: -
CDR3: CASSLEPSSGANVLTF
DNA: TGTGCCAGCAGCTTGGAACCCTCCTCTGGGGCCAACGTCCTGACTTTC

J: TRBJ2-7
V: TRBV6-2/TRBV6-3
size: -
D: -
CDR3: CASSYSGLYEQYF
DNA: TGTGCCAGCAGTTACTCAGGGCTCTACGAGCAGTACTTC

J: TRBJ2-6
V: TRBV28
size: -
D: TRBD2
CDR3: CATGGSGANVLTF
DNA: TGTGCCACGGGGGGATCTGGGGCCAACGTCCTGACTTTC

J: TRBJ1-1
V: TRBV6-5
size: few
D: -
CDR3: CASSSERKAFF
DNA: TGTGCCAGCAGCTCAGAAAGGAAAGCTTTCTTT

J: TRBJ2-1
V: TRBV10-1
size: -
D: TRBD2
CDR3: CASSESRDYRPNEQFF
DNA: TGCGCCAGCAGTGAGTCCCGGGACTATCGCCCTAATGAGCAGTTCTTC

J: TRBJ1-4
V: TRBV6-6
size: -
D: TRBD1
CDR3: CASSYGLQGEEKLFF
DNA: TGTGCCAGCAGTTACGGTTTACAGGGGGAGGAAAAACTGTTTTTT

J: TRBJ2-1
V: TRBV18
size: -
D: -
CDR3: CASSPTGPSYNEQFF
DNA: TGTGCCAGCTCACCCACAGGGCCTTCCTACAATGAGCAGTTCTTC

J: TRBJ2-5
V: TRBV11-2
size: -
D: -
CDR3: CASSLGDPLAKETQYF
DNA: TGTGCCAGCAGCTTAGGTGACCCCCTCGCCAAAGAGACCCAGTACTTC

J: TRBJ2-1
V: TRBV7-9
size: -
D: TRBD2
CDR3: CASSAGTISNEQFF
DNA: TGTGCCAGCAGCGCGGGGACTATTTCCAATGAGCAGTTCTTC

J: TRBJ1-1
V: TRBV5-5
size: -
D: -
CDR3: CASRLSWTEAFF
DNA: TGTGCCAGCAGATTGAGTTGGACTGAAGCTTTCTTT

J: TRBJ2-7
V: TRBV5-6
size: -
D: TRBD1
CDR3: CASSQGQGRLWGEQYF
DNA: TGTGCCAGCAGCCAGGGACAGGGACGACTGTGGGGCGAGCAGTACTTC

J: TRBJ2-1
V: TRBV29-1
size: -
D: -
CDR3: CSVPSVWDNEQFF
DNA: TGCAGCGTTCCTTCTGTTTGGGACAATGAGCAGTTCTTC

J: TRBJ2-2
V: TRBV2
size: -
D: TRBD2
CDR3: CASNAREGAGELFF
DNA: TGTGCCAGCAACGCGCGGGAGGGCGCCGGGGAGCTGTTTTTT

J: TRBJ2-2
V: TRBV7-3
size: -
D: -
CDR3: CASSRSGTGELFF
DNA: TGTGCCAGCAGCCGGAGCGGGACCGGGGAGCTGTTTTTT